The sequence of this T cell receptor beta chain was determined in a study of blood T cell repertoires in COVID-19. The wider study: PBMCs, B-cell-depleted T cells, or T cells provided the cDNA or gDNA that made up the material.

Only in-frame clones appear in the TCRdb table, and some are missing; sequencing was by immunoSEQ multiplex PCR. Among about 160,000 clones listed, approximately 87% were seen once. The CDR3 loop spans 16 amino acids. V was pared by 3 bases and J by 4 bases, with 9 bases of the junction left unmatched. Germline V gene sequence: CDR1 LGHDT, CDR2 YNNKEL (reference sequence). The receptor comes from a woman aged 65 to 85 with COVID-19, enrolled during active disease. Source material: peripheral blood. The chain has TRBV3-1 (or the pseudogene TRBV3-2) and TRBJ1-2, with 9 bases identical to TRBD1. The CDR3 sequence is CASSHGDRALSYGYTF. The DNA for the CDR3 is TGTGCCAGCAGCCACGGGGACAGGGCGTTGAGCTATGGCTACACCTTC.